Sequencing of this T cell receptor beta chain was carried out in a study of blood T cell repertoires in COVID-19 (dated by TCRdb to about 2020). At the level of the whole study: Recovered participants in ImmuneRACE Cohort 3 were defined by two consecutive negative NP/OP PCR tests, clearance by a healthcare professional, or resolution of symptoms. Samples from collaborators originated in the United States, Italy and Spain and spanned both the acute and convalescent phases of COVID-19. The prospective study material was composed of cDNA or gDNA derived from T cells, B-cell-depleted T cells, or PBMCs. Deeply sampled blood TCRbeta repertoires from subjects exposed to, actively infected with, or recovered from COVID-19 were included in the dataset. The repertoires were made available in a free public database intended to serve as a resource for research on the immune response to SARS-CoV-2. Samples came from the ongoing ImmuneRACE study (first 160 participants) plus 1,254 subjects from 6 global collaborators. A de-identified subject ID, COVID-19 status, age in years and sex were almost always included in the sample metadata. Where HLA class I and class II types were available, the types were taken from metadata supplied by the sample provider, not from assay-based typing. General findings and caveats noted by the study authors: The amount of clinical and demographic metadata varied by source and participant and was provided uncurated.

Participants in the prospective study were aged roughly 18 to 90 years, lived in 20 to 30 United States geographic areas, and enrolled through a virtual design. Cohort assignment in the prospective study relied on participant-reported clinical history from a screening survey and a study questionnaire. Each participant in the prospective study had whole blood, serum and a nasopharyngeal or oropharyngeal swab collected by mobile phlebotomists. Over a roughly two-month period, participants in the prospective study had the option of providing additional blood draws and questionnaires. Prospective study blood samples were shipped either frozen or at room temperature before DNA extraction. The immunoSEQ Assay, a bias-controlled multiplex PCR, was used to amplify TCRbeta CDR3 regions from genomic DNA. Per the source publication's procedure: Nucleated cell counts per sample were estimated from amplification of reference gene primers within the assay. To quantify the absolute abundance of each unique TCRbeta CDR3 rearrangement, sequence reads were collapsed and filtered. For each sample, productive Simpson clonality was calculated by taking the square root of Simpson's diversity index across productive rearrangements. The immuneACCESS repertoire file appears here via TCRdb, limited to in-frame rearrangements. These files lack a portion of the clones; in checked studies, under half of the deficit traces to unresolved V genes, and the cause of the others is not known. V and J calls and clone size come straight from that table; D and trimming were deduced from the DNA. The sample table contains hundreds of thousands of clones; only one count was recorded for 88% of them. Roughly 2% of the sample is taken by the ten largest.

Comments on this clone: The specificity of this receptor is unknown. Per-base qualities were not stored, and no clone one base away is much larger.

Its CDR3 holds 14 amino acids, cysteine through phenylalanine. Only the CDR3 DNA is retained, 42 bases long and in frame from the first base. The junction shows trimming of 8 bases on V and 7 bases on J, and the gene matches do not reach 9 bases of it. The germline V gene (reference sequence) specifies LNHDA as CDR1 and SQIVND as CDR2. This sequence originates from a woman aged 55-75 years in a cohort exposed to, infected with or recovered from COVID-19 (not recorded which). Material: PBMCs or T cells enriched from blood (not recorded which). The chain uses TRBV19 and TRBJ1-1; a stretch of 11 junction bases matches TRBD1. This receptor has the CDR3 CASRHSGTGGEAFF. In nucleotides, the sequence is TGTGCCAGTCGACATTCCGGGACAGGGGGTGAAGCTTTCTTT.